Listed here are 18 T cell receptor beta chains from one sample, sequenced in a study of early T cells in non-severe SARS-CoV-2 infection. TCRdb redid the calling of the 5' RACE reads with MiXCR, one entry per CDR3 protein. The data show some 80,000 distinct CDR3 sequences, with about 12% seen just once and approximately 3.6% held by the top ten. The material sequenced was whole blood. Receptor source: an adult who was a healthcare worker with PCR-confirmed SARS-CoV-2 infection or an uninfected control (not recorded which).

This clonotype was observed a few times. This chain connects TRBV5-4 to TRBJ2-5, with D possibly matching TRBD2 (5 bases). The germline V gene encodes CDR1 SGHNT and CDR2 YYREEE (reference sequence). The V gene lost 3 bases and the J gene lost 0 bases, with 9 bases spanning the gap. The CDR3 runs 14 residues. This CDR3 reads CASSSGLDQETQYF. In DNA form, the CDR3 reads TGTGCCAGCAGCTCTGGACTGGACCAAGAGACCCAGTACTTC.

This clonotype has at least ten counts. This sequence joins TRBV5-1 and TRBJ2-5; the D gene is possibly TRBD2 (6 bases). This CDR3 is 15 amino acids long. Deletions cut 2 bases from V and 5 bases from J, with 16 bases between. CDR1 is SGHRS and CDR2 is YFSETQ in the germline V gene. The DNA of the CDR3 is TGCGCCAGCAGCTTTTCCCGGGGACTCCCGGAGACCCAGTACTTC. Amino acid sequence: CASSFSRGLPETQYF.

This clonotype was seen a few times. The V call is TRBV3-1, the J call TRBJ2-4, with TRBD2 matching 7 bases. This CDR3 is built from 12 residues. Germline V gives CDR1 LGHDT, CDR2 YNNKEL (reference sequence). J lost 15 bases, V lost 1 base, and 6 bases had no gene match. The CDR3 loop reads CASSQVGGGMYF. Here the CDR3 DNA reads TGTGCCAGCAGCCAAGTGGGCGGGGGTATGTACTTC.

Ten or more counts support this clonotype. CDR3 nucleotides: TGTGCCAGCAGTTCTCGAAGATACGAGCAGTACTTC. Amino acids: CASSSRRYEQYF. The rearrangement uses TRBV28 and TRBJ2-7; D unclear. The CDR3 extends over 12 amino acids. CDR1 is MDHEN and CDR2 is SYDVKM in the germline V gene. Trimming took off 4 bases at V and 4 bases at J, with 8 bases between the two ends.

The chain recombines TRBV27 with TRBJ1-2; D perhaps matches TRBD1 (5 bases). This CDR3 is 16 amino acids long. Germline loops: CDR1 MNHEY, CDR2 SMNVEV (reference sequence). V was clipped by 4 bases and J by 8 bases, with 23 bases between them. CDR3 residues: CASSSNTGVWRDGYTF. The CDR3 DNA is TGTGCCAGCAGTTCCAATACGGGGGTCTGGCGGGACGGCTACACCTTC.

In this sample, this clonotype turned up a few times. The chain has TRBV19 and TRBJ2-1; TRBD2 matches 13 bases. Germline loops: CDR1 LNHDA, CDR2 SQIVND (reference sequence). Trimming at V came to 5 bases and at J to 2 bases, leaving 6 bases not matched to a gene. This CDR3 is built from 17 residues. The CDR3: CASSSPGTSGAYNEQFF. The CDR3 DNA follows: TGTGCCAGTAGTTCACCCGGGACTAGCGGGGCCTACAATGAGCAGTTCTTC.

V and J are TRBV7-9 and TRBJ1-5; the D is unclear. Trimming left V 0 bases short and J 1 base short, with 4 bases between. This CDR3 contains 14 residues. The germline CDR1 and CDR2 sequences are SEHNR and FQNEAQ (reference sequence). In nucleotides, the CDR3 is TGTGCCAGCAGCTTAGCGGCAAGCAATCAGCCCCAGCATTTT. This translates into CASSLAASNQPQHF. Variable domain in full (rest from reference TRBV7-9 and TRBJ1-5): DTGVSQNPRHKITKRGQNVTFRCDPISEHNRLYWYRQTLGQGPEFLTYFQNEAQLEKSRLLSDRFSAERPKGSFSTLEIQRTEQGDSAMYLCASSLAASNQPQHFGDGTRLSIL.

V is TRBV20-1 and J is TRBJ2-3; D is uncertain. CDR1 is DFQATT, CDR2 SNEGSKA, per germline (reference sequence). This CDR3 is 14 amino acids long. V lost 3 bases, J lost 4 bases, and 14 bases lay in between. The CDR3 nucleotides read TGCAGTGCTAGTTCGCTGACTCCGCCAGATACGCAGTATTTT. Encoded protein: CSASSLTPPDTQYF.

This clonotype came up a few times. The V and J genes are TRBV11-2 and TRBJ2-3; the D is unclear. Germline V gene lookup returns CDR1 SGHAT and CDR2 FQNNGV. V lost 2 bases, J lost 2 bases, and 14 bases lay in between. The CDR3 covers 16 residues. The CDR3 loop reads CASSLSLGSSTDTQYF. DNA for the CDR3: TGTGCCAGCAGCTTATCCCTGGGCAGCTCCACAGATACGCAGTATTTT.

This clonotype has a count of ten or more. This chain links TRBV28 with TRBJ2-7; 10 nucleotides align to TRBD1. This CDR3 is 14 amino acids long. With 4 bases clipped from V and 5 bases from J, the junction kept 5 bases outside the gene matches. The germline CDR1 and CDR2 sequences are MDHEN and SYDVKM. CDR3 nucleotides: TGTGCCAGCAGTTCCGGGACAGGGGTCCACGAGCAGTACTTC. Amino acids: CASSSGTGVHEQYF.

The chain recombines TRBV10-3 with TRBJ1-3; D is undetermined. The CDR3 is made up of 14 amino acids. Trimming removed 10 bases at V and 0 bases at J, with 13 bases between. Germline-derived CDR1 and CDR2 are ENHRY and SYGVKD. CDR3 in amino acids: CATGEGHSGNTIYF. DNA of the CDR3: TGTGCCACCGGAGAGGGTCACTCTGGAAACACCATATATTTT.

This clonotype was counted ten times or more. The genes are TRBV28 and TRBJ2-7, with 12 positions matching TRBD1. The junction had 9 bases not matched to a gene; V was cut back by 9 bases and J by 9 bases. This CDR3 is built from 13 residues. CDR1 is MDHEN and CDR2 is SYDVKM in the germline V gene. CDR3 residues: CASMGGQGARQYF. The CDR3 nucleotides read TGTGCCAGTATGGGGGGACAGGGGGCTCGGCAGTACTTC.

In its sample, this clonotype was seen many times. V and J are TRBV28 and TRBJ2-7; D is perhaps TRBD2 (6 bases). CDR3 size: 11 residues. V was pared by 6 bases and J by 7 bases, with 10 bases between. Germline CDR1 MDHEN, CDR2 SYDVKM. This CDR3 reads CASSGTYEQYF. The DNA of the CDR3 is TGTGCCAGCAGCGGGACTTATGAGCAGTACTTC. Looking up the rest from reference TRBV28 and TRBJ2-7 gives the full variable domain: DVKVTQSSRYLVKRTGEKVFLECVQDMDHENMFWYRQDPGLGLRLIYFSYDVKMKEKGDIPEGYSVSREKKERFSLILESASTNQTSMYLCASSGTYEQYFGPGTRLTVT.

The sample holds many counts of this clonotype. The chain has TRBV4-2 and TRBJ2-1, with 11 positions matching TRBD2. Germline V gene lookup returns CDR1 LGHNA and CDR2 YNFKEQ. Losses at the gene ends were 7 bases for V and 5 bases for J; bases not matched to a gene: 7. The CDR3 loop spans 15 amino acids. CDR3 sequence: CASTTSGREHNEQFF. In DNA form, the CDR3 reads TGTGCCAGCACAACTAGCGGGAGAGAGCACAATGAGCAGTTCTTC.

This clonotype was detected ten times or more. This chain links TRBV6-6 with TRBJ2-1, with 7 bases lining up with TRBD1. The CDR3 covers 14 residues. The junction had 6 bases not matched to a gene; V was cut back by 6 bases and J by 4 bases. Germline V gene sequence: CDR1 MNHNY, CDR2 SVGAGI (reference sequence). This chain's CDR3 is CASRTGSEYNEQFF. The CDR3 region has the DNA TGTGCCAGCAGGACAGGGAGTGAGTACAATGAGCAGTTCTTC.

This sequence joins TRBV9 and TRBJ1-5; maybe TRBD1 (5 bases). CDR1 and CDR2 (germline): SGDLS, YYNGEE. V dropped 5 bases and J dropped 1 base, with 10 bases sitting between them. The CDR3 is 14 amino acids. CDR3 nucleotide sequence: TGTGCCAGCAGTGACGACAGAAGCAATCAGCCCCAGCATTTT. It is translated as CASSDDRSNQPQHF.

This clonotype was observed at least ten times. The chain combines TRBV7-8 with TRBJ2-5; no reliable D call. The germline V gene encodes CDR1 SGHVS and CDR2 FQNEAQ. V was trimmed by 5 bases and J by 7 bases, leaving 17 bases between them. This CDR3 has 14 amino acids. The CDR3 sequence: CASSIRILGRTQYF. The CDR3 DNA follows: TGTGCCAGCAGCATACGGATCCTTGGACGGACCCAGTACTTC.

The chain employs TRBV12-3 or TRBV12-4 and TRBJ1-1; TRBD1 might be the D (5 bases). This CDR3 has 15 residues. With 6 bases removed from V and 3 bases from J, the gap between germline ends came to 17 bases. The CDR3 sequence is CASSRQLTVYTEAFF. For the CDR3, the DNA is TGTGCCAGCAGCCGGCAACTGACAGTCTACACTGAAGCTTTCTTT.